The rows below give T cell receptor beta chains drawn from one sample of a study of CD8 T cells in ankylosing spondylitis. TCRdb redid the calling of the 5' RACE reads with MiXCR, one entry per CDR3 protein. The sample lists about 450,000 distinct CDR3 sequences, roughly 26% occurring once. Input material: blood, either unsorted or a sorted T cell fraction (not recorded which). Receptors originate from a male donor with ankylosing spondylitis. CDR3s include the opening cysteine and the closing phenylalanine or tryptophan. A D gene is named only where the DNA matches it firmly. Expanded clones get a size class; other rows say once, few or many, or leave the size out.

D: TRBD1; size: few; V: TRBV6-1; J: TRBJ1-5; DNA: TGTGCCAGCAGTGAACCCCGGACAGGGAGTCAGCCCCAGCATTTT; CDR3: CASSEPRTGSQPQHF
D: NA; size: NA; V: TRBV11-2; J: TRBJ2-2; DNA: TGTGCCAGCAGCTTAGAGTTCTCTAGCCCTGGGGAGCTGTTTTTT; CDR3: CASSLEFSSPGELFF
D: NA; size: NA; V: TRBV20-1; J: TRBJ2-5; DNA: TGCAGTGCTTTCACAGCGGGCAACGTGGCCCAGTACTTC; CDR3: CSAFTAGNVAQYF
D: TRBD1; size: few; V: TRBV6-2/TRBV6-3; J: TRBJ1-1; DNA: TGTGCCAGCAGCTTTTCCCACCCGAGACAGGGATACGGCACTGAAGCTTTCTTT; CDR3: CASSFSHPRQGYGTEAFF
D: TRBD2; size: once; V: TRBV12-3/TRBV12-4; J: TRBJ2-1; DNA: TGTGCCAGCAGTTCACGGGCCATAGCGGGAGGGGTCAATGAGCAGTTCTTC; CDR3: CASSSRAIAGGVNEQFF
D: TRBD1; size: NA; V: TRBV5-1; J: TRBJ2-7; DNA: TGCGCCAGCAGCGATGACAGGGGGGCCTACGAGCAGTACTTC; CDR3: CASSDDRGAYEQYF
D: TRBD2; size: NA; V: TRBV5-1; J: TRBJ2-5; DNA: TGCGCCAGCAGCTCCTTTCTAGCGGGAGGGGTAGAGACCCAGTACTTC; CDR3: CASSSFLAGGVETQYF
D: TRBD1; size: many; V: TRBV3-1; J: TRBJ1-6; DNA: TGTGCCAGCAGCCCTAACCCGGACAGGGCAACACCCCTCCACTTT; CDR3: CASSPNPDRATPLHF
D: NA; size: few; V: TRBV12-3/TRBV12-4; J: TRBJ1-1; DNA: TGTGCCAGCAGTTTCTCGGGTAGTGGCACTGAAGCTTTCTTT; CDR3: CASSFSGSGTEAFF
D: NA; size: few; V: TRBV5-6; J: TRBJ2-1; DNA: TGTGCCAGCAGCTTTATAGGGGGGGACAATGAGCAGTTCTTC; CDR3: CASSFIGGDNEQFF
D: NA; size: NA; V: TRBV20-1; J: TRBJ1-1; DNA: TGCAGTGCCCCCGAGAGGGGTATGAGGGCTGAAGCTTTCTTT; CDR3: CSAPERGMRAEAFF
D: NA; size: NA; V: TRBV3-1; J: TRBJ2-1; DNA: TGTGCCAGCAGCCCGCCCCCCGGCCAGGGATACAATGAGCAGTTCTTC; CDR3: CASSPPPGQGYNEQFF
D: NA; size: few; V: TRBV7-2; J: TRBJ2-2; DNA: TGTGCCAGCAGCTTTACGGGTACTGGGGAGCTGTTTTTT; CDR3: CASSFTGTGELFF
D: NA; size: many; V: TRBV11-2; J: TRBJ2-6; DNA: TGTGCCAGCAGCCCCCTTAGGGGGGCCAACGTCCTGACTTTC; CDR3: CASSPLRGANVLTF
D: TRBD2; size: NA; V: TRBV5-1; J: TRBJ2-2; DNA: TGCGCCAGCAGCCCCACCCGGCTAGCGGGAGCCGGGGAGCTGTTTTTT; CDR3: CASSPTRLAGAGELFF
D: NA; size: NA; V: TRBV7-2; J: TRBJ2-5; DNA: TGTGCCAGCAGCGCCGAGGGGGAGACCCAGTACTTC; CDR3: CASSAEGETQYF
D: NA; size: NA; V: TRBV7-2; J: TRBJ1-1; DNA: TGTGCCAGCACCCTACCGGGACAAAGGTACACTGAAGCTTTCTTT; CDR3: CASTLPGQRYTEAFF
D: NA; size: few; V: TRBV25-1; J: TRBJ1-5; DNA: TGTGCCAGCAGTGACGGTCAGGGTAGCAATCAGCCCCAGCATTTT; CDR3: CASSDGQGSNQPQHF
D: TRBD1; size: few; V: TRBV12-3/TRBV12-4; J: TRBJ2-3; DNA: TGTGCCAGCAGTTTTCAAGGGGGCGCGGATACGCAGTATTTT; CDR3: CASSFQGGADTQYF
D: NA; size: once; V: TRBV20-1; J: TRBJ2-1; DNA: TGCAGTGCTAGTCCCCCGGGGCCGCTCTACAATGAGCAGTTCTTC; CDR3: CSASPPGPLYNEQFF
D: NA; size: NA; V: TRBV12-5; J: TRBJ2-1; DNA: TGTGCTAGTGGGCGAGATCTTAGCAATGAGCAGTTCTTC; CDR3: CASGRDLSNEQFF
D: TRBD2; size: few; V: TRBV5-1; J: TRBJ2-3; DNA: TGCGCCAGCAGCTTGGGAGGACTAGCGGGAACGACAGATACGCAGTATTTT; CDR3: CASSLGGLAGTTDTQYF
D: NA; size: few; V: TRBV20-1; J: TRBJ2-3; DNA: TGCAGTGCTACGCCGGGACTTCGCACAGATACGCAGTATTTT; CDR3: CSATPGLRTDTQYF
D: NA; size: NA; V: TRBV11-2; J: TRBJ2-7; DNA: TGTGCCAGCAGCCGGCGGGGAGTAGCGGCGACCTACGAGCAGTACTTC; CDR3: CASSRRGVAATYEQYF
D: NA; size: few; V: TRBV10-3; J: TRBJ1-2; DNA: TGTGCCATCAGTGAGTCTGGGGGTGGCGGCTACACCTTC; CDR3: CAISESGGGGYTF
D: TRBD1; size: few; V: TRBV12-3/TRBV12-4; J: TRBJ1-6; DNA: TGTGCCAGCAGTCGGGACAGGGGGGGGCTGTATAATTCACCCCTCCACTTT; CDR3: CASSRDRGGLYNSPLHF
D: NA; size: few; V: TRBV11-2; J: TRBJ2-2; DNA: TGTGCCAGCACCCGAAGGGTGGGCACCGGGGAGCTGTTTTTT; CDR3: CASTRRVGTGELFF
D: TRBD1; size: few; V: TRBV20-1; J: TRBJ2-7; DNA: TGCAGTGCTCCTACGGACAGGGGACTCTACGAGCAGTACTTC; CDR3: CSAPTDRGLYEQYF
D: NA; size: NA; V: TRBV27; J: TRBJ2-5; DNA: TGTGCCAGCAGTAACGCAGGGTACGAGACCCAGTACTTC; CDR3: CASSNAGYETQYF
D: NA; size: NA; V: TRBV5-1; J: TRBJ1-1; DNA: TGCGCCAGCAGCTCCTGGGATATGAACACTGAAGCTTTCTTT; CDR3: CASSSWDMNTEAFF
D: NA; size: few; V: TRBV4-1; J: TRBJ1-5; DNA: TGCGCCAGCAGCCAAGATTTGGTCAAGGGTTATAGCAATCAGCCCCAGCATTTT; CDR3: CASSQDLVKGYSNQPQHF
D: TRBD2; size: few; V: TRBV29-1; J: TRBJ2-2; DNA: TGCAGCATATCCCCCGGGGGGAGGAACACCGGGGAGCTGTTTTTT; CDR3: CSISPGGRNTGELFF
D: NA; size: few; V: TRBV27; J: TRBJ1-2; DNA: TGTGCCAGCAGTCCTCGGCCAGGGGAGGGATATGGCTACACCTTC; CDR3: CASSPRPGEGYGYTF
D: TRBD1; size: once; V: TRBV18; J: TRBJ1-2; DNA: TGTGCCAGCTACAAGACAGGGAACTATGGCTACACCTTC; CDR3: CASYKTGNYGYTF
D: TRBD2; size: few; V: TRBV30; J: TRBJ2-1; DNA: TGTGCCTGGAGTGTTTCGACTAGCGGAGCTCGGAATGAGCAGTTCTTC; CDR3: CAWSVSTSGARNEQFF
D: NA; size: NA; V: TRBV27; J: TRBJ2-1; DNA: TGTGCCAGCAGTTTAGCCCCATGGCGTGAGCAGTTCTTC; CDR3: CASSLAPWREQFF
D: TRBD1; size: NA; V: TRBV20-1; J: TRBJ2-5; DNA: TGCAGTGCTAGAGCAGACAGGGTCCAAGAGACCCAGTACTTC; CDR3: CSARADRVQETQYF
D: TRBD2; size: NA; V: TRBV20-1; J: TRBJ2-5; DNA: TGCAGTGCTAGCGGTAGCGGGCCCGGAGAGACCCAGTACTTC; CDR3: CSASGSGPGETQYF
D: NA; size: NA; V: TRBV3-1; J: TRBJ1-2; DNA: TGTGCCAGCAGCCAAGTCGGGTCAGGGAGAAGTGATGGCTACACCTTC; CDR3: CASSQVGSGRSDGYTF
D: NA; size: NA; V: TRBV11-2; J: TRBJ2-3; DNA: TGTGCCAGCAGCTTAGTGGGGACTCAGCCCTCCACAGATACGCAGTATTTT; CDR3: CASSLVGTQPSTDTQYF
D: TRBD2; size: few; V: TRBV5-1; J: TRBJ2-1; DNA: TGCGCCAGCAGTAGGGAACTAGCGGCATACAATGAGCAGTTCTTC; CDR3: CASSRELAAYNEQFF
D: TRBD2; size: many; V: TRBV24-1; J: TRBJ2-1; DNA: TGTGCCACCACCAGCGGGGCCTTAACCAATGAGCAGTTCTTC; CDR3: CATTSGALTNEQFF
D: NA; size: NA; V: TRBV20-1; J: TRBJ2-6; DNA: TGCAGTGCTAGACCCAGTTACGGGGCCAACGTCCTGACTTTC; CDR3: CSARPSYGANVLTF
D: NA; size: few; V: TRBV15; J: TRBJ2-1; DNA: TGTGCCACCAGCAGTCTTTTCGAGAGATGGACCCCCAATGAGCAGTTCTTC; CDR3: CATSSLFERWTPNEQFF
D: NA; size: NA; V: TRBV7-2; J: TRBJ1-4; DNA: TGTGCCAGCAGCTCGAGGGAGGGAACTAATGAAAAACTGTTTTTT; CDR3: CASSSREGTNEKLFF
D: TRBD2; size: NA; V: TRBV7-9; J: TRBJ2-2; DNA: TGTGCCAGCAGCCCACCCGGGGGGACCGGGGAGCTGTTTTTT; CDR3: CASSPPGGTGELFF
D: NA; size: few; V: TRBV7-7; J: TRBJ2-5; DNA: TGTGCCAGCAGCTTAGACGCGGAAGAGACCCAGTACTTC; CDR3: CASSLDAEETQYF
D: TRBD2; size: once; V: TRBV11-2; J: TRBJ2-5; DNA: TGTGCCAGCAGCCAGAGAGGACTAGCGGAAGAGACCCAGTACTTC; CDR3: CASSQRGLAEETQYF